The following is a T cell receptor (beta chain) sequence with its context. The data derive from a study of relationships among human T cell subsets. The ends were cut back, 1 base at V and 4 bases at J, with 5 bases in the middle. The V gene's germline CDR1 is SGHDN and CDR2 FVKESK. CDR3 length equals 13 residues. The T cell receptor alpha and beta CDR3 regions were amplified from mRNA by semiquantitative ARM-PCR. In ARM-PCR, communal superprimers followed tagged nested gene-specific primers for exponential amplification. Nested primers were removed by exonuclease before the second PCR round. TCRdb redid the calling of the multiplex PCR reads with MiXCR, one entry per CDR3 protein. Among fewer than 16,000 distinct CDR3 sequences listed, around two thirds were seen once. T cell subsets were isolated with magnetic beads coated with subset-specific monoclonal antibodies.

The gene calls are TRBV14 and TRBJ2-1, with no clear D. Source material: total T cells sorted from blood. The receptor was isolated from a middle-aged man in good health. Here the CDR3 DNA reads TGTGCCAGCAGCCAAGTAGGGTACAATGAGCAGTTCTTC. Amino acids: CASSQVGYNEQFF.